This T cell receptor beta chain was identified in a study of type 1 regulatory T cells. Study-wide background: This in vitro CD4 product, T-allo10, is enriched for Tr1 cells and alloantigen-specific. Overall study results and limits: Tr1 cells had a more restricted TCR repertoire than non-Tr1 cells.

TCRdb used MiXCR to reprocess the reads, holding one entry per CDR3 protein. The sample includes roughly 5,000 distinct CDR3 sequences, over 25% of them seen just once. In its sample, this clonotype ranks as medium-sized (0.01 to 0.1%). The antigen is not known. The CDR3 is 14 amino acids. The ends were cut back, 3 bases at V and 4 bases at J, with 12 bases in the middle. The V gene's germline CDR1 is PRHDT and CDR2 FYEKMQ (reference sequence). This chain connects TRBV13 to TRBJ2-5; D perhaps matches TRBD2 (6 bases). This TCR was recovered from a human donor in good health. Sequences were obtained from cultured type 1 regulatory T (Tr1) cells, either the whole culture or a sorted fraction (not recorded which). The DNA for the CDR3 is TGTGCCAGCAGCTTCCGGGGGTTGGGAGAGACCCAGTACTTC. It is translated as CASSFRGLGETQYF.